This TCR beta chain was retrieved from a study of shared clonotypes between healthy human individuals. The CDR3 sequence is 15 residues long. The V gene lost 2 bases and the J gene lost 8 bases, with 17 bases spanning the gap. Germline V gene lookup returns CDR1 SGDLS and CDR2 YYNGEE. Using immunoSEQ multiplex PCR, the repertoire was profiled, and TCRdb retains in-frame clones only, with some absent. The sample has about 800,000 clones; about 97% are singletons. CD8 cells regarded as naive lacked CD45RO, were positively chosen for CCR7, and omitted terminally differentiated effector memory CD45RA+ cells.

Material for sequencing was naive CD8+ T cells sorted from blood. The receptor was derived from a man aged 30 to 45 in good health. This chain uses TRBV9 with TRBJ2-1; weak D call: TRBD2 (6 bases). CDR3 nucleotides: TGTGCCAGCAGCGTGACCCTCCGACTAGGGGATGAGCAGTTCTTC. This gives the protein CASSVTLRLGDEQFF.